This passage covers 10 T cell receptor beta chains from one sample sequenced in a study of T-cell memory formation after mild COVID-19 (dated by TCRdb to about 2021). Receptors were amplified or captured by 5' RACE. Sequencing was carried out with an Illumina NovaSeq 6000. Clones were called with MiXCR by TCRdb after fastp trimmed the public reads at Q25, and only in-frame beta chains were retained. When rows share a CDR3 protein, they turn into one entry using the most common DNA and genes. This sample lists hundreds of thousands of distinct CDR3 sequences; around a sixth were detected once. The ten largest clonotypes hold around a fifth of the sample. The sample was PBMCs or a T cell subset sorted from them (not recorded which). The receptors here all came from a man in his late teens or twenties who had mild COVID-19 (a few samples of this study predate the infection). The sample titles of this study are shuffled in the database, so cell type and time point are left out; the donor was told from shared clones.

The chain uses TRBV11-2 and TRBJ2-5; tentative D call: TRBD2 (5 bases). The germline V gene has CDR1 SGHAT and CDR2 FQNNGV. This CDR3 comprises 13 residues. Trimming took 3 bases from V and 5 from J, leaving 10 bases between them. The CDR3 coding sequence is TGTGCCAGCAGCTTTAGTTGGAGGGAGACCCAGTACTTC. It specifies CASSFSWRETQYF.

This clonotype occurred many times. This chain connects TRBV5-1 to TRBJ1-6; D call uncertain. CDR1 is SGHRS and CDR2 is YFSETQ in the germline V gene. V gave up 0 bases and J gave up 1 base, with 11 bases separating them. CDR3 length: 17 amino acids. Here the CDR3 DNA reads TGCGCCAGCAGCTTGGATGAGGGTGGGTCCTATAATTCACCCCTCCACTTT. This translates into CASSLDEGGSYNSPLHF.

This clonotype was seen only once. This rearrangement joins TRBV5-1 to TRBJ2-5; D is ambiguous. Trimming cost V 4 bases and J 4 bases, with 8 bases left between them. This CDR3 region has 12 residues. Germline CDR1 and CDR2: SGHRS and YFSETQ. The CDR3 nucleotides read TGCGCCAGCAGCCTCGCGCTAGAGACCCAGTACTTC. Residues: CASSLALETQYF.

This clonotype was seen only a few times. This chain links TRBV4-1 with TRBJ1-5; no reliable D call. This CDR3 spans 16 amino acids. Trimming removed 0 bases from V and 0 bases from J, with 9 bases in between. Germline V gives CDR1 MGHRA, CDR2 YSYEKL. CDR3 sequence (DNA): TGCGCCAGCAGCCAAGATCCCGGGTATAGCAATCAGCCCCAGCATTTT. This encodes CASSQDPGYSNQPQHF.

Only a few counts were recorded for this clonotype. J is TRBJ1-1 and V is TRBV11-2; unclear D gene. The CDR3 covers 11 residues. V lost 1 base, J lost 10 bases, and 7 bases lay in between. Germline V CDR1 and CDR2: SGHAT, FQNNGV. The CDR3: CASSLVALAFF. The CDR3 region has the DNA TGTGCCAGCAGCTTAGTGGCCCTAGCTTTCTTT.

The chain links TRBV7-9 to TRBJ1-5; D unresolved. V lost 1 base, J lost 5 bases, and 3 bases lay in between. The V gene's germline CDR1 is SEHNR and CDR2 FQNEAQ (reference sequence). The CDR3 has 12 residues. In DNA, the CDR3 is TGTGCCAGCAGCTTAGAGGATCAGCCCCAGCATTTT. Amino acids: CASSLEDQPQHF.

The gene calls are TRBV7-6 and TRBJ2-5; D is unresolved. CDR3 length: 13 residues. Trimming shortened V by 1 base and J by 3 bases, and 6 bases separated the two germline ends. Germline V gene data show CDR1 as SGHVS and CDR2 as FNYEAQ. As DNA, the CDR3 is TGTGCCAGCAGCTTAGAGGCGGAAGAGACCCAGTACTTC. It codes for CASSLEAEETQYF.

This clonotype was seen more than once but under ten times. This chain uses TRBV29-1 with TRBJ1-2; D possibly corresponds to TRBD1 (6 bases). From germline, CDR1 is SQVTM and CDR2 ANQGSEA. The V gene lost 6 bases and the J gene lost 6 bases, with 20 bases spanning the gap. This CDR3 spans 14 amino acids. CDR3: CSVQDRHHRDGYTF. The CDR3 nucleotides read TGCAGCGTCCAAGACAGGCACCATCGAGATGGCTACACCTTC.

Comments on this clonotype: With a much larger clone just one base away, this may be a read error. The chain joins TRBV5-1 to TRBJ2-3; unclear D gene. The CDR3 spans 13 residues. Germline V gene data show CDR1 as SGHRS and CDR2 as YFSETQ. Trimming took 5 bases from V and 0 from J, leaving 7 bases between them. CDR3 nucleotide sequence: TGCGCCAGCAGGACGGACAGCACAGATACGCAGTATTTT. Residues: CASRTDSTDTQYF.

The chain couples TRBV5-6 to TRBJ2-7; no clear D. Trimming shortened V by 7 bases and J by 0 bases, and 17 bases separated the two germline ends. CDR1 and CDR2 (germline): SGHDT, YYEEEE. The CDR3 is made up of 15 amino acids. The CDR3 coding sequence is TGTGCCAGCGGATTACGGCAGGCCCCCTCCTACGAGCAGTACTTC. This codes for CASGLRQAPSYEQYF.